The text below deals with one T cell receptor (beta chain). This CDR3 is built from 15 residues. Germline V gene sequence: CDR1 LNHDA, CDR2 SQIVND (reference sequence). The trim removed 4 bases at V and 9 bases at J, leaving 6 bases unmatched. The method was immunoSEQ multiplex PCR; TCRdb's version includes in-frame clones alone and lacks a portion of them. The repertoire holds a few hundred thousand clones, roughly 87% seen once, with 2.5% to 3.5% in the top ten. The data were obtained in a study of blood T cell repertoires in COVID-19. Study context: There were acute and convalescent COVID-19 samples, and they came from the United States, Italy and Spain.

Enrollees, about 18 to 89 years old, lived in 25 or so US areas. Participants' reported clinical history set cohort assignment. Among Cohort 3 donors, those recovered had two negative PCRs, clearance, or symptom resolution. The specimen was PBMCs or T cells enriched from blood (not recorded which). The clonotype was recovered from a woman aged 25 to 39 who had recovered from COVID-19. This chain uses TRBV19 with TRBJ1-6, with 10 positions matching TRBD1. CDR3 in amino acids: CASSTSGQGGSPLHF. The CDR3 nucleotides read TGTGCCAGTAGTACCTCAGGACAGGGGGGTTCACCCCTCCACTTT.